Listed below are T cell receptor beta chains from one sample, sequenced in a study of radiotherapy plus CTLA-4 blockade in lung cancer. Clones were sequenced by immunoSEQ multiplex PCR, and TCRdb holds only the in-frame ones, with some missing. Of 20,000 to 25,000 clones listed, around 70% are singletons. Sequencing used peripheral blood, obtained from a patient treated with radiotherapy plus ipilimumab. Every receptor here comes from a human donor with non-small cell lung cancer who had stable disease on radiotherapy plus ipilimumab. The CDR3 runs from the conserved cysteine through the conserved F or W. A D gene is named only where the DNA matches it firmly. Only some rows state a clone size, as once, few, many or a class for expanded clones.

v_gene,abundance,d_gene,j_gene,CDR3nt,CDR3aa
TRBV7-9,.,TRBD2,TRBJ2-7,TGTGCCAGCAGCTTATTCCTTAGCGGGAGTACCTACGAGCAGTACTTC,CASSLFLSGSTYEQYF
TRBV9,.,.,TRBJ2-7,TGTGCCAGCAGCGTAGGGGGTAGCGACTACGAGCAGTACTTC,CASSVGGSDYEQYF
TRBV6-5,few,.,TRBJ2-7,TGTGCCAGCAGTCTTACGACGGTGGCCGGGGGTTTGCAGTACTTC,CASSLTTVAGGLQYF
TRBV14,.,.,TRBJ2-4,TGTGCCAGCAGCCAAGAGACAGGAGTCAAAAACATTCAGTACTTC,CASSQETGVKNIQYF
TRBV29-1,few,.,TRBJ2-7,TGCAGCGTTGACAGGGAGCAGTACTTC,CSVDREQYF
TRBV7-8,.,TRBD1,TRBJ1-4,TGTGCCAGCAGCCCGACAGGGGGAACTAATGAAAAACTGTTTTTT,CASSPTGGTNEKLFF
TRBV19,few,.,TRBJ1-3,TGTGCCAGTAGTAGTCAACCTGGAAACACCATATATTTT,CASSSQPGNTIYF
TRBV28,few,TRBD1,TRBJ1-2,TGTGCCAGCAGTCCGGACTCCGGGACAGGGGGATTAAGAGGCTATGGCTACACCTTC,CASSPDSGTGGLRGYGYTF
TRBV5-1,.,TRBD1,TRBJ2-1,TGCGCCAGCAGCTTGCAGGGGGCAGGGGAGCAGTTCTTC,CASSLQGAGEQFF
TRBV5-4,once,TRBD2,TRBJ2-3,TGTGCCAGCGGACGACTAGCGGGAGGTGTAGATACGCAGTATTTT,CASGRLAGGVDTQYF
TRBV19,.,.,TRBJ2-6,TGTGCCAGTAGTATCGGTTCTGGGGCCAACGTCCTGACTTTC,CASSIGSGANVLTF
TRBV7-9,few,.,TRBJ2-7,TGTGCCAGCAGCTTGCTCTCCGGGTACGAGCAGTACTTC,CASSLLSGYEQYF
TRBV5-4,.,.,TRBJ2-4,TGTGCCAGCAGCTTGGGGGGAGGGGGGTCCCTTCTAGCCAAAAACATTCAGTACTTC,CASSLGGGGSLLAKNIQYF
TRBV27,.,TRBD2,TRBJ2-1,TGTGCCAGCAGTCCCCAAGGACTAGAAGACAATGAGCAGTTCTTC,CASSPQGLEDNEQFF
TRBV7-9,.,.,TRBJ2-1,TGTGCCAGCAGCTCCAATCGGGGGTACAATGAGCAGTTCTTC,CASSSNRGYNEQFF
TRBV28,.,.,TRBJ1-2,TGTGCCAGCAGCGTAGAGGGGCGGGATGGCTACACCTTC,CASSVEGRDGYTF
TRBV18,.,.,TRBJ1-2,TGTGCCAGCTCCCCTGCCCGGGCTCAGGGGAACGGCTACACCTTC,CASSPARAQGNGYTF
TRBV19,.,.,TRBJ2-7,TGTGCCAGTAGTTTCAGGAACAACTACGAGCAGTACTTC,CASSFRNNYEQYF
TRBV27,.,.,TRBJ2-4,TGTGCCAGCAGTTCCATACCGATGGCTCGACTAGCCAAAAACATTCAGTACTTC,CASSSIPMARLAKNIQYF
TRBV7-9,.,.,TRBJ2-7,TGTGCCAGCAGCTCCGACCGTCACTACGAGCAGTACTTC,CASSSDRHYEQYF
TRBV7-9,.,TRBD2,TRBJ2-1,TGTGCCAGCATCCAGAGCGGGAGGGGCCACAATGAGCAGTTCTTC,CASIQSGRGHNEQFF
TRBV19,.,TRBD1,TRBJ2-1,TGTGCCAGTAGTACAACAGGGGGAGGTTTCGATGAGCAGTTCTTC,CASSTTGGGFDEQFF
TRBV29-1,.,.,TRBJ2-7,TGCAGCGTTGTTCAGGGACTCGAGCAGTACTTC,CSVVQGLEQYF
TRBV5-5,.,TRBD2,TRBJ2-7,TGTGCCAGCAGGCGACTAGCGGGAGGTCCCTACGAGCAGTACTTC,CASRRLAGGPYEQYF
TRBV19,few,.,TRBJ1-5,TGTGCCAGTAGTATGGGGGCACATAGCAATCAGCCCCAGCATTTT,CASSMGAHSNQPQHF
TRBV11-3,.,TRBD2,TRBJ2-5,TGTGCCAGCAGCTTACGCGCTAGCGGGAGTTTGGAGACCCAGTACTTC,CASSLRASGSLETQYF